This T cell receptor (beta chain) originates from a study of tissue T cells after allogeneic stem cell transplantation. In the study overall: Several unmodified and three CD34-selected T-cell-depleted grafts went to graft-versus-host disease patients.

TCRdb's table, derived via immunoSEQ multiplex PCR, lists solely in-frame clones and lacks some. Of some 43,000 clones in the sample, roughly 92% were seen once. This clone has only one observation. Germline values: CDR1 GTSNPN, CDR2 SVGIG (reference sequence). CDR3 size: 16 residues. J lost 0 bases, V lost 4 bases, and 11 bases had no gene match. The sequencing used blood, collected before transplantation. The receptor's source is a woman aged 35-70 years who later had graft-versus-host disease after an allogeneic stem cell transplant. The chain employs TRBV30 and TRBJ1-1; 7 bases match TRBD1. The CDR3 spells CAWTSGQPLLNTEAFF. The CDR3 region has the DNA TGTGCCTGGACCTCGGGACAGCCATTGCTGAACACTGAAGCTTTCTTT. The full variable domain, rest sourced from reference TRBV30 and TRBJ1-1, is SQTIHQWPATLVQPVGSPLSLECTVEGTSNPNLYWYRQAAGRGLQLLFYSVGIGQISSEVPQNLSASRPQDRQFILSSKKLLLSDSGFYLCAWTSGQPLLNTEAFFGQGTRLTVV.